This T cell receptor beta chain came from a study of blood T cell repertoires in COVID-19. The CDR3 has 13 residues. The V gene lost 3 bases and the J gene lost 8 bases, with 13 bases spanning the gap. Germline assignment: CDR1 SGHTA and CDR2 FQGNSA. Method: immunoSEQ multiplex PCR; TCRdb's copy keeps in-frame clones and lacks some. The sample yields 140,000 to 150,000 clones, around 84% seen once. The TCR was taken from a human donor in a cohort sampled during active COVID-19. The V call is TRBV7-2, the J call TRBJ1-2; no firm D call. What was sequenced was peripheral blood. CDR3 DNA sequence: TGTGCCAGCAGCTTCGACCCCGCGGGGGGCTACACCTTC. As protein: CASSFDPAGGYTF.